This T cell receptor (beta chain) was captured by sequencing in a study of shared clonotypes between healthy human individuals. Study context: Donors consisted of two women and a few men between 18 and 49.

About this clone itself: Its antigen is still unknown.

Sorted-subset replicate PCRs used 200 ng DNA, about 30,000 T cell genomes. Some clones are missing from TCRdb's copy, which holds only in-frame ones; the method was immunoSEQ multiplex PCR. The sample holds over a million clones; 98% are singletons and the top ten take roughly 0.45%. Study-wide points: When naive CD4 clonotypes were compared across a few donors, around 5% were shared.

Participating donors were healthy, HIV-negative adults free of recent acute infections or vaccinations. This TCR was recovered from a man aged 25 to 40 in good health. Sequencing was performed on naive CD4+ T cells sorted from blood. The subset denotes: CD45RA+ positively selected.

CDR3 in amino acids: CASSVGDSSTDTQYF. In nucleotides, the CDR3 is TGTGCCAGCAGCGTAGGGGACAGCAGCACAGATACGCAGTATTTT. This chain joins TRBV9 and TRBJ2-3; TRBD1 matches at 7 bases. Looked up from germline, CDR1 is SGDLS and CDR2 is YYNGEE. The CDR3 runs to 15 residues. V dropped 0 bases and J dropped 0; count of bases not matched to a gene: 1.